This T cell receptor beta chain was recorded in a study of cytomegalovirus exposure and HLA in healthy donors. Findings and caveats of the study: What a later analysis reportedly showed was that an Asian-associated ancestry cluster had fewer N-insertions than the roughly 670-donor mean. Common viral pathogens were later found to be apparently linked to several of the most significant clusters.

CDR3 size: 16 residues. The ends lost 1 base at V and 0 bases at J; junction bases unmatched: 4. Germline CDR1 and CDR2: LGHNA and YNFKEQ. Regarding this clone: Its target is not known.

Primers included in the PCR were 60 Vbeta and 13 Jbeta primers. Produced via immunoSEQ multiplex PCR; TCRdb's table is partial and in-frame only. The record lists 50,000 or so clones, of which the ten most abundant hold approximately 7%. The clonotype comes from a woman between 40 and 55 years old in good health and CMV-seronegative. Sequenced input: PBMCs. The V and J genes are TRBV4-2 and TRBJ2-3; 7 positions match TRBD2. CDR3 region: CASSQGDSGSTDTQYF. CDR3 nucleotides: TGTGCCAGCAGCCAAGGGGATAGCGGGAGCACAGATACGCAGTATTTT.